This T cell receptor beta chain derives from a study of blood T cell repertoires in COVID-19. At the level of the study: Samples of COVID-19 (acute and convalescent) were obtained from the United States, Italy and Spain.

In this sample, this clone turned up once. Measured with immunoSEQ multiplex PCR; TCRdb has only the in-frame clones, and not every one. The sample consists of roughly 200,000 clones, around 82% of them appearing once. Trimming at V came to 2 bases and at J to 0 bases, leaving 6 bases not matched to a gene. The CDR3 is made up of 16 amino acids. Germline V CDR1 and CDR2: SGDLS, YYNGEE. Participant reports of clinical history set cohort assignment. The receptor was isolated from a woman between 50 and 59 years old who had been exposed to COVID-19. The chain carries TRBV9 and TRBJ1-1; TRBD1 matches at 8 bases. The sequencing sample was made of PBMCs or T cells enriched from blood (not recorded which). The CDR3 DNA follows: TGTGCCAGCAGCGTTTACAGGGGGTCTCTGAACACTGAAGCTTTCTTT. Translation gives CASSVYRGSLNTEAFF.